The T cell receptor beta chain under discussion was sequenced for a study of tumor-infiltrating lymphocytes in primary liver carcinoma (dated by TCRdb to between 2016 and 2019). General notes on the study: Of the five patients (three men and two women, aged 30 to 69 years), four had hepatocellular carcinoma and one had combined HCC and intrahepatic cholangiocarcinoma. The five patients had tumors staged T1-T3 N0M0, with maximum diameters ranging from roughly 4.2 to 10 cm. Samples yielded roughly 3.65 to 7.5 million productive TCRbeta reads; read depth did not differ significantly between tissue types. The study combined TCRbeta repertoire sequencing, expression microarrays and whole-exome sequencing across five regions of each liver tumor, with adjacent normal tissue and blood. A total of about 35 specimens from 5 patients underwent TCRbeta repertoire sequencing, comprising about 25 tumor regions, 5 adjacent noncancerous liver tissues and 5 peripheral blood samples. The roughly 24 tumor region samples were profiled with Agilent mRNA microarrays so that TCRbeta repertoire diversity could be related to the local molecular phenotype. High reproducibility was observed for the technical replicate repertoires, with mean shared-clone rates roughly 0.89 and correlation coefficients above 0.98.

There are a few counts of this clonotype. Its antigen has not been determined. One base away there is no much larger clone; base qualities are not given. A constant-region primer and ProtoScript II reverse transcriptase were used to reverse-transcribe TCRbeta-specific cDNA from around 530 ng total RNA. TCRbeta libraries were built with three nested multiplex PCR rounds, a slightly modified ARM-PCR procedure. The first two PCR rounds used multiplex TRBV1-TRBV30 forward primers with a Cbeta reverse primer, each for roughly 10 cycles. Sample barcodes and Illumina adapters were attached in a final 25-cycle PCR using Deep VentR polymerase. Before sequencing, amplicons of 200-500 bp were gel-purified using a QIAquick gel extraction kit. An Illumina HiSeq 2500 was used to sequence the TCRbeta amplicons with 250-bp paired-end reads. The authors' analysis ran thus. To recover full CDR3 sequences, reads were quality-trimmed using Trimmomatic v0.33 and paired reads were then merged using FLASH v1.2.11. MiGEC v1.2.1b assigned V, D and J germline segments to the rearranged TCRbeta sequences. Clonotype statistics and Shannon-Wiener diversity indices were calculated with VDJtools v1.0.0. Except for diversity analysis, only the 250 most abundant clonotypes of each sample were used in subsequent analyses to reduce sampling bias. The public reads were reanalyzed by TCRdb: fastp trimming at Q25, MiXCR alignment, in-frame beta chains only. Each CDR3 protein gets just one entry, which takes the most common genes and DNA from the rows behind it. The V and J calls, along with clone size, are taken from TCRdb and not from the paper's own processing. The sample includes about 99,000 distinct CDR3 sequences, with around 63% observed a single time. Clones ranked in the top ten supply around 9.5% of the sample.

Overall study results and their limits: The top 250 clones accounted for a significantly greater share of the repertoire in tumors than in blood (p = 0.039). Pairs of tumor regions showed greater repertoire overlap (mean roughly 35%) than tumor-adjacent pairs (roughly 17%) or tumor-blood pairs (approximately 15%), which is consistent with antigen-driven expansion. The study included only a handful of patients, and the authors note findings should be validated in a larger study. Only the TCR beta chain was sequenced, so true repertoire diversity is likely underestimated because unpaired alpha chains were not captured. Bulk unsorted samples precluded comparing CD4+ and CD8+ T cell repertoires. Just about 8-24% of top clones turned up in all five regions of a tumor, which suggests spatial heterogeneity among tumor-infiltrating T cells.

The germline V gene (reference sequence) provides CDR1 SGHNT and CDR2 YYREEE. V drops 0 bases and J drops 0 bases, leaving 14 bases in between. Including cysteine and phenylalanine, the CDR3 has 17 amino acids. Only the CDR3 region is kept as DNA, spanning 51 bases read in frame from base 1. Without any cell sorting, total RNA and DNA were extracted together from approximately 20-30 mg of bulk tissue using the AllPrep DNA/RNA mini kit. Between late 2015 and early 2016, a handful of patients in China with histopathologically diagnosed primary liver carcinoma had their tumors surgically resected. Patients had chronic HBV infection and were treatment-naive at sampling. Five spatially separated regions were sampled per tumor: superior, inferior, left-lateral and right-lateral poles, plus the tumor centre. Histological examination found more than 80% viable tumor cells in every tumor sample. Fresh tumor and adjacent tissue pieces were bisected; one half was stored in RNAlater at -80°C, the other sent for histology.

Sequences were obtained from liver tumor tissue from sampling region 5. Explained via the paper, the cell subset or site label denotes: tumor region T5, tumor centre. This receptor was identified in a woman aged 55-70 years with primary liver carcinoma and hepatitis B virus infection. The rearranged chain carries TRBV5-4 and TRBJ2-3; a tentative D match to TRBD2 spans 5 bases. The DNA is TGTGCCAGCAGCTTGGCCGGTGCGGGCCGAAGCACAGATACGCAGTATTTT. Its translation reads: CASSLAGAGRSTDTQYF.